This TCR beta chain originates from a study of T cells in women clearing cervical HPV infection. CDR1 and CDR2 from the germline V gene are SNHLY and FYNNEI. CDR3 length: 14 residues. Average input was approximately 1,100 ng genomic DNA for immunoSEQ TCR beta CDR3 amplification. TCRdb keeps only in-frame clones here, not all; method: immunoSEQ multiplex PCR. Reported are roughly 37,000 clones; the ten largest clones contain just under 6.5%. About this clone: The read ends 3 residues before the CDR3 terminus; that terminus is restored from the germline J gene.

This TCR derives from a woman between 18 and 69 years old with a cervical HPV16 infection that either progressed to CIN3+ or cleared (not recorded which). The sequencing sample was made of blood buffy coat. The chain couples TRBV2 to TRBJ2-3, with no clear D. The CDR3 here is CASTPGSLQETQYF. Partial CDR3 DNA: TGTGCCAGCACCCCCGGGTCTCTACAAGAGACG.